The TCR beta chain described here comes from a study of shared clonotypes between healthy human individuals. Findings and caveats of the study: When naive CD4 clonotypes were compared across a few donors, about 4.9% were shared. Blood alone was sampled, and tissue repertoires likely differ.

The protocol was immunoSEQ multiplex PCR, while the TCRdb copy is restricted to in-frame clones and leaves out a portion. The top ten hold approximately 1.8% of the sample, which has some 790,000 clones, just under 75% seen once. CD45RA+ naive and CD45RA-negative memory subsets were separated from CD4+ cells. CDR3 length: 13 residues. From germline, CDR1 is KGHSH and CDR2 LQKENI. The V end was cut by 1 base, the J end by 7 bases, with 7 bases between. As to this clone: Its antigen is not identified.

What was sequenced was memory CD4+ T cells sorted from blood. As to subset: CD45RA-negative fraction. The genes are TRBV18 and TRBJ1-4; a possible D gene is TRBD1 (6 bases). The clonotype originates from a woman aged 30 to 39 in good health. The CDR3 DNA follows: TGTGCCAGCTCACCACAGGACAGTGAAAAACTGTTTTTT. This encodes CASSPQDSEKLFF.